These 16 T cell receptor beta chains originate from one sample sequenced in a study of CD8+CD57+ T cells in acquired aplastic anemia. CDR3 and TCR beta VDJ profiling relied on a genomic DNA template. Each CDR3 protein gets one entry after TCRdb re-called the reads with MiXCR. Altogether about 160,000 distinct CDR3 sequences are present, just under 45% being singletons, with the ten largest covering over 0.95%. Sequenced: sorted CD4+, CD8+, or CD8+CD57+ T cells (not recorded which) from PBMCs. These TCRs come from a human donor in good health.

As regards this clonotype: One base away lies a much larger clone, so this may be a sequencing read error. The chain has TRBV4-2 and TRBJ1-1; perhaps TRBD1 as D (5 bases). The germline gives CDR1 LGHNA, CDR2 YNFKEQ. The CDR3 is made up of 16 amino acids. The CDR3 coding sequence is TGTGCCAGCAGCCCTGGGGGGGTATCGGGGAACACTAAAGCTTTCTTT. The encoded protein is CASSPGGVSGNTKAFF.

This clonotype was recorded at least ten times. The chain has TRBV9 and TRBJ1-4, with 10 positions matching TRBD1. Germline V CDR1 and CDR2: SGDLS, YYNGEE. The V and J ends lost 3 bases and 7 bases, in that order; junction bases with no gene match: 6. The length of the CDR3 is 15 residues. CDR3 nucleotides: TGTGCCAGCAGCGAAGGGACAGGGGTTTCTGAAAAACTGTTTTTT. It specifies CASSEGTGVSEKLFF.

V usage is TRBV15 and J usage is TRBJ1-2; 7 bases line up with TRBD1. V gave up 0 bases and J gave up 3 bases; unmatched junction bases: 4. Looked up from germline, CDR1 is LNHNV and CDR2 is YYDKDF (reference sequence). The CDR3 is made up of 15 amino acids. CDR3 in amino acids: CATSRDDRADYGYTF. CDR3 in DNA: TGTGCCACCAGCAGAGACGACAGGGCAGACTATGGCTACACCTTC.

In this sample, this clonotype turned up many times. V gene TRBV10-3 combines with J gene TRBJ1-3; a possible D gene is TRBD1 (6 bases). The CDR3 is made up of 14 amino acids. V was cut by 6 bases and J by 0 bases, with 9 bases left in between. Germline V gives CDR1 ENHRY, CDR2 SYGVKD. The CDR3 protein is CAISSDSSGNTIYF. The CDR3 bases are TGTGCCATCAGCTCGGACAGCTCTGGAAACACCATATATTTT.

V and J are TRBV5-1 and TRBJ1-1; no clear D gene. The CDR3 sequence is 16 residues long. V dropped 0 bases and J dropped 0 bases, with 12 bases sitting between them. Germline V gene data show CDR1 as SGHRS and CDR2 as YFSETQ. The CDR3 DNA reads as TGCGCCAGCAGCTTGGATCCCGGGGTCATGAACACTGAAGCTTTCTTT. Residues: CASSLDPGVMNTEAFF.

J is TRBJ1-3 and V is TRBV3-1; D not resolved. The CDR3 is 14 amino acids. Trimming cost V 1 base and J 9 bases, with 13 bases left between them. From germline, CDR1 is LGHDT and CDR2 YNNKEL (reference sequence). CDR3 bases: TGTGCCAGCAGCCAAGTCCCCGCAGACGGCACCATATATTTT. Its protein is CASSQVPADGTIYF.

CDR3 coding DNA: TGTGCCAGCAGCGCCGGCGTGGGCCGCACAGATACGCAGTATTTT. Translation: CASSAGVGRTDTQYF. V gene TRBV11-2 combines with J gene TRBJ2-3; D remains unclear. CDR1 and CDR2 from the germline V gene are SGHAT and FQNNGV. V was trimmed by 5 bases and J by 1 base, leaving 13 bases between them. CDR3 length: 15 amino acids.

This clonotype has a handful of counts. The chain couples TRBV2 to TRBJ2-7; D unresolved. The length of the CDR3 is 14 residues. Germline lookup yields CDR1 SNHLY and CDR2 FYNNEI. With 5 bases removed from V and 4 bases from J, the gap between germline ends came to 15 bases. This chain's CDR3 is CASSSSRTQYEQYF. The CDR3 coding sequence is TGTGCCAGCAGTAGCTCGCGCACACAATACGAGCAGTACTTC.

This clonotype appeared once. The chain links TRBV6-1 to TRBJ2-7; 9 nucleotides match TRBD1. In germline, CDR1 is MNHNS, CDR2 SASEGT. Trimming at V came to 4 bases and at J to 9 bases, leaving 10 bases not matched to a gene. The CDR3 sequence is 14 residues long. The CDR3 loop is CASSGGTGLDWQYF. In DNA, the CDR3 is TGTGCCAGCAGTGGCGGGACAGGGTTGGATTGGCAGTACTTC.

In its sample, this clonotype was seen a few times. The V call is TRBV12-5, the J call TRBJ2-3; 14 bases are shared with TRBD2. CDR1 and CDR2 from the germline V gene are LGHNT and FRNRAP. V lost 3 bases, J lost 3 bases, and 2 bases stayed unmatched. The CDR3 is 16 residues long. CDR3 DNA: TGTGCTAGTGGTTTAGGACTAGCGGGGGGTACAGATACGCAGTATTTT. Protein: CASGLGLAGGTDTQYF.

The chain employs TRBV5-4 and TRBJ1-4, with a tentative D call TRBD1 (5 bases). The CDR3 loop spans 15 amino acids. With 1 base removed from V and 8 bases from J, the gap between germline ends came to 15 bases. CDR1 and CDR2 from the germline V gene are SGHNT and YYREEE (reference sequence). The CDR3 sequence is CASSLTGSPREKLFF. The CDR3, as DNA: TGTGCCAGCAGCTTGACAGGCTCCCCGAGGGAAAAACTGTTTTTT.

This clonotype was observed at least ten times. The genes are TRBV20-1 and TRBJ1-5; the D gene is possibly TRBD1 (5 bases). V lost 3 bases and J 2 bases, leaving 11 bases between the germline ends. Germline CDR1 DFQATT, CDR2 SNEGSKA (reference sequence). The CDR3 contains 14 residues. CDR3 sequence: CSASHRGGNQPQHF. The DNA of the CDR3 is TGCAGTGCTAGCCACAGAGGGGGCAATCAGCCCCAGCATTTT.

This clonotype was observed many times. The V gene is TRBV7-3, the J gene TRBJ2-7, with a possible D match to TRBD1 (7 bases). V lost 5 bases to trimming and J lost 3 bases, with 17 bases between them. Germline V lookup: CDR1 SGHTA, CDR2 FQGTGA. This CDR3 is 15 amino acids long. For the CDR3, the DNA is TGTGCCAGCAGCCCCCAGGGGGGAATAGGCTACGAGCAGTACTTC. Its translation is CASSPQGGIGYEQYF.

This clonotype was counted a few times. This chain connects TRBV7-2 to TRBJ1-6; a weak D match, TRBD1 (5 bases). V was cut by 4 bases and J by 11 bases, with 18 bases left in between. Looked up from germline, CDR1 is SGHTA and CDR2 is FQGNSA. CDR3 length equals 15 residues. As DNA, the CDR3 is TGTGCCAGCAGCTACGACCGGGGGAGCAACCCACCCCTCCACTTT. This translates into CASSYDRGSNPPLHF.

The chain has TRBV5-1 and TRBJ1-2; 11 positions agree with TRBD1. CDR1 and CDR2 (germline): SGHRS, YFSETQ. The CDR3 is 15 amino acids. V gave up 0 bases and J gave up 7 bases; unmatched junction bases: 5. The CDR3 region has the DNA TGCGCCAGCAGCTTGGCGGGACAGGGGGGACTTGGCTACACCTTC. Translation gives CASSLAGQGGLGYTF. The whole variable domain, remainder taken from reference TRBV5-1 and TRBJ1-2, is KAGVTQTPRYLIKTRGQQVTLSCSPISGHRSVSWYQQTPGQGLQFLFEYFSETQRNKGNFPGRFSGRQFSNSRSEMNVSTLELGDSALYLCASSLAGQGGLGYTFGSGTRLTVV.

V usage is TRBV19 and J usage is TRBJ1-1; no reliable D call. The V end lost 4 bases, the J end lost 4 bases, and 7 bases lay between the germline ends. The CDR3 sequence is 12 residues long. The V gene's germline CDR1 is LNHDA and CDR2 SQIVND (reference sequence). CDR3 in amino acids: CASSRVATEAFF. In nucleotides, the CDR3 is TGTGCCAGTAGTAGGGTGGCCACTGAAGCTTTCTTT.